The next 32 T cell receptor beta chains were all read from a single sample in a study of CD8+ T cells in alopecia areata. Extraction and reverse transcription of RNA yielded cDNA as the sequencing template. Measured with immunoSEQ multiplex PCR; TCRdb has only the in-frame clones, and not every one. The repertoire consists of about 140,000 clones, with approximately 80% occurring once and the leading ten covering approximately 25%. Specified treatment: oral pan-JAK inhibitor, 5-10 mg twice daily. The input for sequencing was CD8+ T cells sorted from blood, taken at week 4, from a patient treated with tofacitinib. The receptors here all came from a human donor with alopecia areata.

V and J are TRBV7-9 and TRBJ2-1; D is perhaps TRBD1 (5 bases). Trimming stripped 4 bases from V and 4 bases from J, with 8 bases between. Germline-derived CDR1 and CDR2 are SEHNR and FQNEAQ (reference sequence). The CDR3 is 13 amino acids. Here the CDR3 reads CASSSSGYNEQFF. CDR3 bases: TGTGCCAGCAGCTCCTCAGGGTACAATGAGCAGTTCTTC. Full variable domain (rest looked up from reference TRBV7-9 and TRBJ2-1): DTGVSQNPRHKITKRGQNVTFRCDPISEHNRLYWYRQTLGQGPEFLTYFQNEAQLEKSRLLSDRFSAERPKGSFSTLEIQRTEQGDSAMYLCASSSSGYNEQFFGPGTRLTVL.

The rearrangement uses TRBV7-2 and TRBJ2-5; unclear D gene. Trimming took 1 base from V and 2 from J, leaving 11 bases between them. Looked up from germline, CDR1 is SGHTA and CDR2 is FQGNSA. The CDR3 covers 15 residues. The CDR3 here is CASSLDHAPQETQYF. CDR3 in DNA: TGTGCCAGCAGCTTAGACCATGCCCCTCAAGAGACCCAGTACTTC. Filled out from reference TRBV7-2 and TRBJ2-5, the complete variable domain reads GAGVSQSPSNKVTEKGKDVELRCDPISGHTALYWYRQSLGQGLEFLIYFQGNSAPDKSGLPSDRFSAERTGGSVSTLTIQRTQQEDSAVYLCASSLDHAPQETQYFGPGTRLLVL.

The chain employs TRBV19 and TRBJ2-5, with 8 bases identical to TRBD2. J gave up 2 bases and V 2 bases, and 7 bases lay outside the gene matches. Germline CDR1 LNHDA, CDR2 SQIVND (reference sequence). This CDR3 contains 16 residues. CDR3 amino acids: CASSIKAGDVQETQYF. In nucleotides, the CDR3 is TGTGCCAGTAGTATAAAAGCGGGGGACGTTCAAGAGACCCAGTACTTC.

V and J are TRBV4-1 and TRBJ1-2, with D unclear. Germline values: CDR1 MGHRA, CDR2 YSYEKL. Between the trimmed V and J ends, which lost 3 bases and 7 bases, there was a span of 9 bases. This CDR3 has 12 amino acids. The chain's CDR3 is CASSQLSGGYTF. The DNA for the CDR3 is TGCGCCAGCAGCCAGTTGTCAGGTGGCTACACCTTC.

This clone has just one count. V usage is TRBV7-2 and J usage is TRBJ2-5; TRBD2 aligns across 9 bases. The CDR3 loop spans 16 amino acids. Germline lookup yields CDR1 SGHTA and CDR2 FQGNSA. The V segment lost 1 base and the J segment 2 bases; nucleotides outside the gene matches: 5. CDR3: CASSLVVAGGQETQYF. The DNA for the CDR3 is TGTGCCAGCAGCTTAGTGGTCGCGGGGGGGCAAGAGACCCAGTACTTC. The variable domain in full, with the rest retrieved from reference TRBV7-2 and TRBJ2-5, is GAGVSQSPSNKVTEKGKDVELRCDPISGHTALYWYRQSLGQGLEFLIYFQGNSAPDKSGLPSDRFSAERTGGSVSTLTIQRTQQEDSAVYLCASSLVVAGGQETQYFGPGTRLLVL.

The J gene is TRBJ2-1, the V gene TRBV29-1, with D tentatively TRBD1 or TRBD2 (5 bases each). The germline V gene encodes CDR1 SQVTM and CDR2 ANQGSEA. The CDR3 has 10 residues. V shed 7 bases and J shed 7 bases, with 8 bases lying between them. In DNA form, the CDR3 reads TGCAGCGGGGGCGGGAATGAGCAGTTCTTC. Translation gives CSGGGNEQFF.

The gene calls are TRBV6-5 and TRBJ1-2; D may be TRBD1 (5 bases). Trimming took off 9 bases at V and 4 bases at J, with 15 bases between the two ends. The CDR3 is 13 amino acids. The germline V gene encodes CDR1 MNHEY and CDR2 SVGAGI. The CDR3 here is CASSSGERYGYTF. The CDR3 bases are TGTGCCAGTAGCTCGGGGGAACGCTATGGCTACACCTTC.

This sequence joins TRBV27 and TRBJ2-7; 9 bases line up with TRBD1. With V trimmed by 10 bases and J by 3 bases, 7 bases remained unmatched. Germline V gives CDR1 MNHEY, CDR2 SMNVEV (reference sequence). This CDR3 has 13 residues. The CDR3 DNA follows: TGTGCCACCGGAGGGACAGGGCACTACGAGCAGTACTTC. Amino acids: CATGGTGHYEQYF.

CDR3 sequence: CASSPGTQNEKLFF. CDR3 coding DNA: TGCGCCAGCAGCCCAGGGACTCAAAATGAAAAACTGTTTTTT. The chain links TRBV4-3 to TRBJ1-4; D may be TRBD1 (5 bases). Germline CDR1 reads LGHNA; CDR2 reads YSLEER. This CDR3 has 14 amino acids. Between the trimmed V and J ends, which lost 4 bases and 5 bases, there was a span of 11 bases.

CDR3 sequence reads: CASGLRDSNTEAFF. CDR3 nucleotides: TGTGCCAGCGGGCTCAGGGACTCGAACACTGAAGCTTTCTTT. The chain is built from TRBV7-9 and TRBJ1-1, with D possibly matching TRBD1 (5 bases). The germline V gene has CDR1 SEHNR and CDR2 FQNEAQ (reference sequence). The CDR3 sequence is 14 residues long. Trimming left V 8 bases short and J 1 base short, with 14 bases between.

The chain is built from TRBV7-3 and TRBJ2-1; D may match TRBD1 or TRBD2 (5 bases each). Trimming removed 4 bases from V and 3 bases from J, with 13 bases in between. Germline V gives CDR1 SGHTA, CDR2 FQGTGA. The CDR3 runs 15 residues. In DNA form, the CDR3 reads TGTGCCAGCAGCTCAACTAGGACAAACTACAATGAGCAGTTCTTC. This encodes CASSSTRTNYNEQFF.

This clone was seen just once. The chain links TRBV7-9 to TRBJ2-5; tentatively, D is TRBD2 (5 bases). The CDR3 extends over 15 amino acids. V was clipped by 0 bases and J by 5 bases, with 13 bases between them. Germline V gene lookup returns CDR1 SEHNR and CDR2 FQNEAQ (reference sequence). The CDR3 DNA is TGTGCCAGCAGCTTAGCGCAGACAAGCGGCGAGACCCAGTACTTC. Its protein product is CASSLAQTSGETQYF.

The chain has TRBV2 and TRBJ2-5, with unresolved D. Between the trimmed V and J ends, which lost 10 bases and 4 bases, there was a span of 13 bases. The CDR3 is 12 residues long. Germline lookup yields CDR1 SNHLY and CDR2 FYNNEI. The CDR3 sequence is CAIAPGLETQYF. The CDR3 DNA follows: TGTGCCATCGCACCCGGGTTAGAGACCCAGTACTTC. The variable domain in full, with the rest retrieved from reference TRBV2 and TRBJ2-5, is EPEVTQTPSHQVTQMGQEVILRCVPISNHLYFYWYRQILGQKVEFLVSFYNNEISEKSEIFDDQFSVERPDGSNFTLKIRSTKLEDSAMYFCAIAPGLETQYFGPGTRLLVL.

The V call is TRBV6-5, the J call TRBJ2-2, with 8 bases aligning to TRBD2. Germline V lookup: CDR1 MNHEY, CDR2 SVGAGI. The J segment lost 5 bases and the V segment lost 7 bases, leaving 6 bases of the junction unmatched. CDR3 length: 14 amino acids. The CDR3 protein is CASTPGGPTGELFF. CDR3 coding DNA: TGTGCCAGCACGCCGGGGGGGCCGACCGGGGAGCTGTTTTTT.

The V and J genes are TRBV4-3 and TRBJ2-5; a possible D gene is TRBD2 (5 bases). The DNA end is a closer match to TRBJ2-7, so the J assignment may be wrong. The CDR3 contains 16 residues. Looked up from germline, CDR1 is LGHNA and CDR2 is YSLEER. In DNA form, the CDR3 reads TGCGCCAGCAGCCAAGATCGTGCGGGTACATTCTACGAGCAGTACTTC. Its translation: CASSQDRAGTFYEQYF.

This chain links TRBV5-4 with TRBJ2-3; 8 bases map to TRBD1. Trimming cost V 5 bases and J 6 bases; bases outside gene matches: 11. The CDR3 is 15 amino acids. The germline V gene has CDR1 SGHNT and CDR2 YYREEE (reference sequence). CDR3 nucleotide sequence: TGTGCCAGCAGGGGTACAGGGGGTGGACGGGATACGCAGTATTTT. Translating it yields CASRGTGGGRDTQYF.

The chain links TRBV4-3 to TRBJ1-2; perhaps TRBD1 as D (6 bases). From germline, CDR1 is LGHNA and CDR2 YSLEER. This CDR3 contains 15 residues. With 0 bases removed from V and 4 bases from J, the gap between germline ends came to 12 bases. Here the CDR3 reads CASSQDGGPGYGYTF. The CDR3 bases are TGCGCCAGCAGCCAAGATGGGGGCCCTGGCTATGGCTACACCTTC.

The rearrangement joins TRBV14 to TRBJ2-7; D unresolved. V lost 2 bases and J lost 0, with 8 bases in between. The CDR3 length is 14 residues. The germline CDR1 and CDR2 sequences are SGHDN and FVKESK. The CDR3 sequence: CASSQLGNSYEQYF. CDR3 nucleotide sequence: TGTGCCAGCAGCCAACTAGGGAACTCCTACGAGCAGTACTTC.

This chain connects TRBV6-5 to TRBJ2-6; D is uncertain. The V gene lost 5 bases and the J gene lost 2 bases, with 4 bases spanning the gap. The CDR3 has 13 amino acids. Germline CDR1 and CDR2: MNHEY and SVGAGI. CDR3 nucleotides: TGTGCCAGCAGTCCGACTGGGGCCAACGTCCTGACTTTC. Amino acid sequence: CASSPTGANVLTF.

This chain links TRBV7-9 with TRBJ1-2; no definite D call. Germline V gene lookup returns CDR1 SEHNR and CDR2 FQNEAQ (reference sequence). The CDR3 length is 15 residues. V shed 5 bases and J shed 8 bases, with 21 bases lying between them. The CDR3: CASSPLSRFLDGYTF. CDR3 nucleotide sequence: TGTGCCAGCAGCCCTCTTTCGCGCTTTTTAGACGGCTACACCTTC.

The chain employs TRBV5-4 and TRBJ2-3; 8 bases align to TRBD1. With 3 bases clipped from V and 2 bases from J, the junction kept 5 bases outside the gene matches. Germline lookup yields CDR1 SGHNT and CDR2 YYREEE (reference sequence). The CDR3 contains 15 residues. The CDR3 region is CASSSRTGPTDTQYF. In nucleotides, the CDR3 is TGTGCCAGCAGCTCCCGGACAGGGCCCACAGATACGCAGTATTTT.

This rearrangement joins TRBV2 to TRBJ2-1; D gene uncertain. V was cut by 7 bases and J by 7 bases, with 17 bases left in between. Germline values: CDR1 SNHLY, CDR2 FYNNEI. This CDR3 has 14 residues. The CDR3 nucleotides are TGTGCCAGCACCTATCGTGGCTTCGGAAATGAGCAGTTCTTC. Protein product: CASTYRGFGNEQFF.

This chain links TRBV7-9 with TRBJ2-3; perhaps TRBD2 as D (7 bases). The CDR3 has 17 residues. Germline V gene data show CDR1 as SEHNR and CDR2 as FQNEAQ (reference sequence). V gave up 2 bases and J gave up 1 base, with 16 bases separating them. The CDR3 DNA is TGTGCCAGCAGCTTACCCCAACGGGGGGCCGGCACAGATACGCAGTATTTT. Residues: CASSLPQRGAGTDTQYF.

V gene TRBV9 combines with J gene TRBJ2-7; TRBD1 matches 11 bases. This CDR3 region has 15 residues. After removal of 0 bases from V and 6 bases from J, the junction contained 5 bases not matched to a gene. Germline CDR1 SGDLS, CDR2 YYNGEE. In DNA, the CDR3 is TGTGCCAGCAGCGTAGAGGGGACAGGGGGTACCGAGCAGTACTTC. Amino acid sequence: CASSVEGTGGTEQYF. Drawing the rest from reference TRBV9 and TRBJ2-7, the complete variable domain is DSGVTQTPKHLITATGQRVTLRCSPRSGDLSVYWYQQSLDQGLQFLIQYYNGEERAKGNILERFSAQQFPDLHSELNLSSLELGDSALYFCASSVEGTGGTEQYFGPGTRLTVT.

The chain links TRBV29-1 to TRBJ2-7; TRBD1 matches at 7 bases. Per germline, CDR1 SQVTM and CDR2 ANQGSEA. CDR3 length: 13 residues. The DNA for the CDR3 is TGCATCACGGGACGGGACAGTGATATCGAGCAGTACTTC. The encoded protein is CITGRDSDIEQYF.

CDR3: CASSSYLESGGEKLFF. The CDR3 DNA sequence: TGTGCCAGCAGCTCCTATTTAGAGTCAGGAGGAGAAAAACTGTTTTTT. The V call is TRBV7-6, the J call TRBJ1-4; no definite D call. CDR1 is SGHVS, CDR2 FNYEAQ, per germline. Trimming removed 4 bases from V and 8 bases from J, with 20 bases in between. The CDR3 consists of 16 residues.

The rearrangement links TRBV25-1 to TRBJ2-5; D may be TRBD2 (7 bases). The V end was cut by 4 bases, the J end by 1 base, with 10 bases between. Per germline, CDR1 MGHDK and CDR2 SYGVNS. There are 14 residues in the CDR3. CDR3 loop: CASSARGAQETQYF. CDR3 DNA sequence: TGTGCCAGCAGTGCCCGGGGGGCCCAAGAGACCCAGTACTTC.

The rearrangement uses TRBV29-1 and TRBJ1-1; 8 nucleotides agree with TRBD1. The germline gives CDR1 SQVTM, CDR2 ANQGSEA. V lost 7 bases to trimming and J lost 2 bases; unmatched junction nucleotides: 6. CDR3 length equals 13 residues. As DNA, the CDR3 is TGCAGCGCCCTCGGACAGGGTAACACTGAAGCTTTCTTT. Translation gives CSALGQGNTEAFF.

The V and J genes are TRBV6-6 and TRBJ1-1, with TRBD1 identical over 9 bases. V gave up 4 bases and J gave up 1 base; unmatched junction bases: 1. The V gene's germline CDR1 is MNHNY and CDR2 SVGAGI (reference sequence). The CDR3 contains 14 residues. Here the CDR3 reads CASSLQGANTEAFF. The CDR3, as DNA: TGTGCCAGCAGTTTACAGGGGGCGAACACTGAAGCTTTCTTT.

J is TRBJ2-3 and V is TRBV29-1; 8 bases line up with TRBD2. With 7 bases clipped from V and 4 bases from J, the junction kept 7 bases outside the gene matches. Per the germline V gene, CDR1 is SQVTM and CDR2 is ANQGSEA. This CDR3 region has 13 residues. The CDR3 bases are TGCAGCGCGCGGTTCGGGGGGGCAGATACGCAGTATTTT. As protein: CSARFGGADTQYF.

This clone has a handful of counts. This rearrangement joins TRBV23-1 to TRBJ1-1; D is unresolved. TRBV23-1 is an ORF, and what it does is uncertain. The CDR3 loop spans 12 amino acids. The V end lost 11 bases, the J end lost 6 bases, and 16 bases lay between the germline ends. CDR3 DNA sequence: TGCGCCTTACGCACGGAGCGGTCTGAAGCTTTCTTT. Protein: CALRTERSEAFF.

The table lists this clone with a few counts. The J gene is TRBJ2-3, the V gene TRBV19, with 8 nucleotides matching TRBD1. Germline values: CDR1 LNHDA, CDR2 SQIVND (reference sequence). J lost 0 bases, V lost 4 bases, and 9 bases had no gene match. The CDR3 length is 17 residues. This CDR3 reads CASSREQGVPSTDTQYF. The CDR3, as DNA: TGTGCCAGTAGTAGGGAACAGGGGGTTCCTAGCACAGATACGCAGTATTTT.